A single sample is the source of the 30 T cell receptor beta chains below, sequenced in a study of technical replicates of blood from a handful of donors. The data were produced by immunoSEQ multiplex PCR, yet TCRdb's version contains in-frame clones alone and is incomplete. The sample consists of some 79,000 clones, roughly 94% of them appearing once. The sequenced material came from T cells isolated from PBMCs. The receptors shown here come from a human donor in good health.

The chain employs TRBV5-4 and TRBJ2-7; D might be TRBD2 (5 bases). CDR3 length equals 11 residues. CDR1 is SGHNT, CDR2 YYREEE, per germline (reference sequence). The V end lost 4 bases, the J end lost 3 bases, and 5 bases lay between the germline ends. The CDR3 sequence: CASSEGYEQYF. DNA of the CDR3: TGTGCCAGCAGCGAGGGCTACGAGCAGTACTTC.

This clone appeared once. This chain joins TRBV25-1 and TRBJ2-7; D is ambiguous. V lost 5 bases and J 2 bases, leaving 4 bases between the germline ends. The CDR3 runs to 11 residues. Germline-derived CDR1 and CDR2 are MGHDK and SYGVNS. CDR3 nucleotide sequence: TGTGCCAGCAGTATAACCTACGAGCAGTACTTC. Translated: CASSITYEQYF.

The rearrangement links TRBV5-4 to TRBJ2-7; TRBD1 is a possible D gene (5 bases). Germline loops: CDR1 SGHNT, CDR2 YYREEE (reference sequence). The V end was cut by 4 bases, the J end by 2 bases, with 13 bases between. The CDR3 length is 14 residues. The CDR3 region is CASSPKDRAYEQYF. The CDR3, as DNA: TGTGCCAGCAGCCCTAAAGACAGAGCCTACGAGCAGTACTTC.

V and J are TRBV5-1 and TRBJ2-2, with 11 bases that match TRBD2. From germline, CDR1 is SGHRS and CDR2 YFSETQ. This CDR3 comprises 17 residues. V shed 4 bases, J shed 7 bases, and the junction held 12 bases outside the gene matches. The CDR3 DNA reads as TGCGCCAGCAGCCACCTCACTAGCGGGAGTAATAACGGGGAGCTGTTTTTT. It translates to CASSHLTSGSNNGELFF. Combining the CDR3 with reference TRBV5-1 and TRBJ2-2 gives the whole variable domain KAGVTQTPRYLIKTRGQQVTLSCSPISGHRSVSWYQQTPGQGLQFLFEYFSETQRNKGNFPGRFSGRQFSNSRSEMNVSTLELGDSALYLCASSHLTSGSNNGELFFGEGSRLTVL.

The genes are TRBV7-2 and TRBJ2-6; D is undetermined. This CDR3 has 15 residues. The V gene lost 1 base and the J gene lost 0 bases, with 4 bases spanning the gap. Looked up from germline, CDR1 is SGHTA and CDR2 is FQGNSA. CDR3 in DNA: TGTGCCAGCAGCTTAGTAGCCTCTGGGGCCAACGTCCTGACTTTC. This translates into CASSLVASGANVLTF.

The chain combines TRBV5-1 with TRBJ2-3; 8 nucleotides align to TRBD2. The V gene end was trimmed by 0 bases and the J gene end by 5 bases; junction bases not matched to a gene: 2. Per the germline V gene, CDR1 is SGHRS and CDR2 is YFSETQ. The length of the CDR3 is 14 residues. In DNA, the CDR3 is TGCGCCAGCAGCTTGGAGCTAGCGGGAGATACGCAGTATTTT. Its translation is CASSLELAGDTQYF.

In the case of this clone: Other DNA sequences in the same sample also yield this CDR3. The chain couples TRBV7-9 to TRBJ2-7; possibly TRBD2 for D (5 bases). From germline, CDR1 is SEHNR and CDR2 FQNEAQ (reference sequence). V lost 5 bases, J lost 1 base, and 9 bases lay in between. CDR3 length: 13 residues. CDR3 coding DNA: TGTGCCAGCAGCCGGACTTCGTCCTACGAGCAGTACTTC. Its translation: CASSRTSSYEQYF.

V and J are TRBV28 and TRBJ2-7; tentatively, D is TRBD1 (6 bases). The CDR3 is 14 residues long. Germline CDR1 is MDHEN and CDR2 is SYDVKM. Trimming took 4 bases from V and 4 from J, leaving 14 bases between them. CDR3 sequence (DNA): TGTGCCAGCAGTTCCTCAGGGGTTGTGTACGAGCAGTACTTC. This encodes CASSSSGVVYEQYF.

The rearrangement joins TRBV29-1 to TRBJ2-3; D gene uncertain. Looked up from germline, CDR1 is SQVTM and CDR2 is ANQGSEA. This CDR3 spans 11 amino acids. Trimming took 5 bases from V and 7 from J, leaving 10 bases between them. CDR3 DNA sequence: TGCAGCGTTCCAAGCCCATATACGCAGTATTTT. Residues: CSVPSPYTQYF.

The genes are TRBV28 and TRBJ2-1; 9 bases are a match to TRBD1. Germline values: CDR1 MDHEN, CDR2 SYDVKM. This CDR3 has 13 amino acids. V was pared by 8 bases and J by 5 bases, with 4 bases of the junction left unmatched. This CDR3 reads CASHGTGNNEQFF. The CDR3 coding sequence is TGTGCCAGCCACGGGACAGGGAACAATGAGCAGTTCTTC. Full variable domain (missing parts from reference TRBV28 and TRBJ2-1): DVKVTQSSRYLVKRTGEKVFLECVQDMDHENMFWYRQDPGLGLRLIYFSYDVKMKEKGDIPEGYSVSREKKERFSLILESASTNQTSMYLCASHGTGNNEQFFGPGTRLTVL.

The rearrangement joins TRBV2 to TRBJ2-1; TRBD2 matches 8 bases. V dropped 2 bases and J dropped 4; count of bases not matched to a gene: 4. The germline CDR1 and CDR2 sequences are SNHLY and FYNNEI. This CDR3 is 15 amino acids long. Here the CDR3 reads CASSESTSGYNEQFF. CDR3 DNA sequence: TGTGCCAGCAGTGAAAGTACTAGCGGATACAATGAGCAGTTCTTC.

Written as DNA, the CDR3 is TGCGCCAGCAGCCTCTTCGGGGCGGGAGAGCAGTACTTC. It encodes CASSLFGAGEQYF. The V and J genes are TRBV5-1 and TRBJ2-7, with D tentatively TRBD2 (6 bases). The V end lost 4 bases, the J end lost 7 bases, and 15 bases lay between the germline ends. Looked up from germline, CDR1 is SGHRS and CDR2 is YFSETQ. The CDR3 sequence is 13 residues long.

The chain has TRBV18 and TRBJ1-2; D remains unclear. V shed 0 bases and J shed 0 bases, with 11 bases lying between them. The CDR3 length is 16 residues. CDR1 and CDR2 from the germline V gene are KGHSH and LQKENI. This chain's CDR3 is CASSPPGFSPNYGYTF. The CDR3 DNA sequence: TGTGCCAGCTCACCACCTGGTTTCAGTCCTAACTATGGCTACACCTTC.

The chain carries TRBV11-2 and TRBJ2-3, with 10 bases matching TRBD2. From germline, CDR1 is SGHAT and CDR2 FQNNGV. Trimming removed 3 bases from V and 1 base from J; junction bases left unmatched: 4. This CDR3 is 16 amino acids long. CDR3 region: CASSFIAGGGTDTQYF. The CDR3 region has the DNA TGTGCCAGCAGCTTCATAGCGGGAGGAGGCACAGATACGCAGTATTTT.

The V gene is TRBV9, the J gene TRBJ1-2; D is perhaps TRBD1 (6 bases). The CDR3 loop spans 11 amino acids. The germline gives CDR1 SGDLS, CDR2 YYNGEE. The V and J ends lost 3 bases and 10 bases respectively, with 10 bases between them. The CDR3 coding sequence is TGTGCCAGCAGCGCTGACAGGACCTACACCTTC. Protein sequence: CASSADRTYTF.

The CDR3 here is CASSRGEQGGNYGYTF. The CDR3 nucleotides are TGCGCCAGCAGCCGGGGCGAACAGGGGGGAAACTATGGCTACACCTTC. The chain has TRBV5-1 and TRBJ1-2; 8 bases line up with TRBD1. The J segment lost 2 bases and the V segment lost 4 bases, leaving 10 bases of the junction unmatched. There are 16 residues in the CDR3. Germline-derived CDR1 and CDR2 are SGHRS and YFSETQ.

This chain connects TRBV15 to TRBJ1-2; D gene ambiguous. The CDR3 has 14 residues. The V end lost 0 bases, the J end lost 8 bases, and 13 bases lay between the germline ends. The germline gives CDR1 LNHNV, CDR2 YYDKDF (reference sequence). DNA of the CDR3: TGTGCCACCAGCAGAGATAAGAACACGCGGGGCTACACCTTC. Its protein product is CATSRDKNTRGYTF.

The rearrangement joins TRBV7-8 to TRBJ2-1; 9 bases fit TRBD2. The CDR3 consists of 16 residues. Germline CDR1 SGHVS, CDR2 FQNEAQ. V shed 0 bases and J 7 bases; nucleotides not matched to a gene: 7. In DNA form, the CDR3 reads TGTGCCAGCAGCTTAGCAGCTAGCGGGAAGGATAATGAGCAGTTCTTC. It codes for CASSLAASGKDNEQFF.

This clone was seen just once. The V call is TRBV12-5, the J call TRBJ2-6, with D tentatively TRBD1 (6 bases). The germline gives CDR1 LGHNT, CDR2 FRNRAP. Trimming took off 2 bases at V and 2 bases at J, with 22 bases between the two ends. This CDR3 comprises 20 residues. The CDR3 sequence: CASGLIVTGFSLAGANVLTF. The CDR3 DNA reads as TGTGCTAGTGGTTTGATCGTTACAGGGTTCTCGCTTGCTGGGGCCAACGTCCTGACTTTC.

The V call is TRBV11-2, the J call TRBJ2-5, with D uncertain. The CDR3 is 14 amino acids. V lost 5 bases and J lost 3, with 13 bases in between. Germline V gene lookup returns CDR1 SGHAT and CDR2 FQNNGV. For the CDR3, the DNA is TGTGCCAGCAGCCACGGAATAGCTGAAGAGACCCAGTACTTC. Amino acid sequence: CASSHGIAEETQYF.

This rearrangement joins TRBV11-2 to TRBJ2-3; perhaps TRBD1 as D (6 bases). The CDR3 is 13 residues long. CDR1 and CDR2 (germline): SGHAT, FQNNGV. The germline V and J ends were trimmed by 4 bases and 6 bases, with 11 bases remaining between them. In nucleotides, the CDR3 is TGTGCCAGCAGCTCGCCAGGGGCGGATACGCAGTATTTT. Protein sequence: CASSSPGADTQYF.

V is TRBV27 and J is TRBJ1-1; TRBD1 is a possible D gene (5 bases). V lost 4 bases and J lost 5, with 8 bases in between. The CDR3 contains 12 residues. Germline loops: CDR1 MNHEY, CDR2 SMNVEV (reference sequence). CDR3 loop: CASSWGGTEAFF. The CDR3 DNA reads TGTGCCAGCAGTTGGGGGGGGACTGAAGCTTTCTTT.

This clone occurred once. J is TRBJ2-1 and V is TRBV5-1; a weak D match, TRBD1 (7 bases). Trimming cost V 0 bases and J 4 bases, with 17 bases left between them. Germline lookup yields CDR1 SGHRS and CDR2 YFSETQ. CDR3 length equals 17 residues. CDR3 amino acids: CASSLAVGRGAYNEQFF. In DNA form, the CDR3 reads TGCGCCAGCAGCTTGGCCGTTGGCAGGGGGGCATACAATGAGCAGTTCTTC.

The sample holds one count of this clone. The rearrangement joins TRBV4-2 to TRBJ1-5; D gene ambiguous. The germline V and J ends were trimmed by 3 bases and 4 bases, with 7 bases remaining between them. The CDR3 totals 13 residues. Germline values: CDR1 LGHNA, CDR2 YNFKEQ. CDR3 protein: CASSHYLNQPQHF. The CDR3 region has the DNA TGTGCCAGCAGCCATTATTTAAATCAGCCCCAGCATTTT.

The genes are TRBV14 and TRBJ1-2, with D hard to call. The germline CDR1 and CDR2 sequences are SGHDN and FVKESK. The ends were cut back, 0 bases at V and 8 bases at J, with 13 bases in the middle. The CDR3 has 14 amino acids. DNA of the CDR3: TGTGCCAGCAGCCAAGAAGATGGTCGTGCGGGCTACACCTTC. Its protein is CASSQEDGRAGYTF.

The rearrangement uses TRBV29-1 and TRBJ2-1, with 11 positions matching TRBD2. Trimming took 6 bases from V and 7 from J; bases not matched to a gene: 5. The CDR3 has 13 amino acids. Germline V CDR1 and CDR2: SQVTM, ANQGSEA. Here the CDR3 reads CSVHSGGGNEQFF. The CDR3 region has the DNA TGCAGCGTGCATAGCGGGGGGGGGAATGAGCAGTTCTTC.

The V call is TRBV6-1, the J call TRBJ2-1, with 10 bases matching TRBD2. Unmatched junction bases numbered 6, after V lost 7 bases and J lost 6 bases. CDR3 length equals 14 residues. Germline V lookup: CDR1 MNHNS, CDR2 SASEGT. The CDR3 reads CASTRLAGINEQFF. The CDR3 nucleotides are TGTGCCAGCACTCGACTAGCGGGTATCAATGAGCAGTTCTTC.

In nucleotides, the CDR3 is TGTGCCAGCAGTGTCGGGACACGGTCCCGAGCCCCAGATACGCAGTATTTT. Amino acid sequence: CASSVGTRSRAPDTQYF. The genes are TRBV6-1 and TRBJ2-3; possibly TRBD1 for D (6 bases). CDR3 length: 17 amino acids. Germline V CDR1 and CDR2: MNHNS, SASEGT. V lost 4 bases, J lost 4 bases, and 21 bases lay in between.

V is TRBV25-1 and J is TRBJ1-5; D uncertain. The length of the CDR3 is 14 residues. Germline V lookup: CDR1 MGHDK, CDR2 SYGVNS. Trimming removed 2 bases from V and 3 bases from J, with 8 bases in between. Here the CDR3 reads CASSELEDNQPQHF. The DNA for the CDR3 is TGTGCCAGCAGTGAACTGGAGGACAATCAGCCCCAGCATTTT.

This chain links TRBV7-8 with TRBJ1-6; D is ambiguous. Germline-derived CDR1 and CDR2 are SGHVS and FQNEAQ. This CDR3 contains 19 residues. Trimming stripped 4 bases from V and 0 bases from J, with 19 bases between. CDR3 sequence (DNA): TGTGCCAGCAGCTCCTTTGGTCGAGCGTATGGCTCCTATAATTCACCCCTCCACTTT. It codes for CASSSFGRAYGSYNSPLHF.